The entry below gives a single TCR beta chain sequence along with its context. Its specific antigen is unknown. The sample holds no much larger clone one base away, and base qualities are not on file. The data belong to a study of blood T cells in healthy people across ages (dated by TCRdb to between 2014 and 2017). In terms of the full investigation: In model experiments, template switching captured about one uniquely barcoded TCR beta cDNA molecule for every two T cells. Using deep sequencing normalized with unique cDNA molecular identifiers, the study measured how TCR beta repertoire diversity changes with age. The donors were split into four age groups: young (average about 15 years), middle-aged (nearly 40), aged (approximately 60) and long-lived (roughly 86). To avoid experimental bias, donors of different ages were randomly spread across the sequencing lanes. Two additional independent replicas of 1 million unique cDNA reads from the same blood draw were analyzed for two donors (one aged 18 to 30 and one aged 80 or older).

The protocol used for the library was 5' RACE. TCRdb lists the instrument as Illumina HiSeq 2500. A second PCR of roughly 7 to 11 cycles was performed with a sample-barcoded 5' primer and a J-beta primer mix. A template-switch 5' adaptor carrying 12 random nucleotides introduced a unique molecular identifier onto each TCR beta cDNA molecule. Each sample yielded at least 3 million CDR3-containing paired-end reads. First-strand cDNA synthesis was performed from all RNA using the Mint cDNA synthesis kit, with priming by a TRBC-specific oligonucleotide. After uracil-DNA glycosylase treatment, a first 18-cycle PCR used universal primers M1SS and BC2_uni_R on all cDNA. The paper's data handling went like this. For normalization, 1 million high-quality reads, each with a distinct molecular identifier, were randomly selected from each sample. Reads sharing molecular identifiers were discarded rather than binned into consensus sequences. CDR3 identification, clonotype clustering and error correction used MiTCR with a Q25 quality threshold and the strictest error-elimination algorithm. Lower-bound total TCR beta diversity was estimated with a nonparametric unseen species model using Euler transformation. The raw public reads went through TCRdb reprocessing: fastp at Q25, MiXCR clone calling, in-frame beta chains kept. Every CDR3 protein is listed once, alongside the most common genes and DNA of its rows. The V and J calls here are based on TCRdb, not the publication. Recorded for this sample are about 730,000 distinct CDR3 sequences; about 40% of them occurred a single time. The ten biggest clones cover about 20% of the sample.

The roughly 39 donors, aged about 6 to 95 years, were systemically healthy Caucasian individuals from Russia. Ten milliliters of peripheral blood were drawn from each donor into EDTA-treated Vacutainer tubes. Ficoll-Paque density-gradient centrifugation was used to isolate PBMCs, with at least 6 million obtained per sample. Total RNA was extracted from PBMCs with Trizol reagent, with at least 6 micrograms obtained per sample. For every donor, an aliquot of PBMCs went through flow cytometry to measure the percentages of naive CD45RAhigh/CD27high T cells. From the germline V gene, CDR1 is SQVTM and CDR2 is ANQGSEA. From the cysteine up to the phenylalanine, the CDR3 has a length of 13 residues. The entry retains the CDR3 DNA only, 39 bases that are in frame from base 1. The V and J ends are trimmed by 4 bases and 4 bases, leaving 13 bases between them. The research as a whole found: Conclusive comparison of naive and antigen-experienced compartments was prevented by the profiling of bulk unsorted PBMCs. Estimates of total diversity based on one million sequenced T cells were considered lower bounds and underestimates. As age increased, observed TCR beta diversity per million T cells dropped in a roughly linear way, and a significant reduction was already evident by age 40. The CMV infection status of donors was not known, potentially confounding age-related changes in expanded clonotypes. There was a strong correlation between observed TCR beta diversity and the percentage of naive T cells measured by flow cytometry. Compared with the aged group, more naive CD4+ T cells, fewer expanded clones and increased TCR diversity were shown by the long-lived group, suggesting age selection.

The clonotype comes from a woman aged 55 to 70 in good health. The specimen was blood. The sequence links TRBV29-1 to TRBJ1-1; possibly the D gene is TRBD1, per 6 matching bases. The nucleotide sequence reads as follows: TGCAGCGTTGTACGGGGGCTGAGCACTGAAGCTTTCTTT. Translated, it gives CSVVRGLSTEAFF.